These 24 T cell receptor beta chains share one sample of origin, sequenced in a study of cytomegalovirus exposure and HLA in healthy donors. Amplification used 60 Vbeta primers and 13 Jbeta primers. Libraries were prepared by immunoSEQ multiplex PCR; TCRdb keeps only in-frame clonotypes and omits some of them. Of over 150,000 clones listed, roughly two thirds are singletons. The sequenced material came from PBMCs. Source of these receptors: a woman aged 40 to 50 in good health and CMV-seropositive.

This chain links TRBV11-2 with TRBJ2-5; TRBD1 aligns across 7 bases. V lost 5 bases, J lost 4 bases, and 1 base stayed unmatched. The CDR3 has 12 residues. The germline V gene encodes CDR1 SGHAT and CDR2 FQNNGV. This chain's CDR3 is CASSEGAETQYF. CDR3 DNA sequence: TGTGCCAGCAGCGAGGGGGCAGAGACCCAGTACTTC.

This CDR3 reads CAISASGIGQNEQFF. CDR3 sequence (DNA): TGTGCCATCAGTGCAAGCGGGATAGGCCAAAATGAGCAGTTCTTC. The chain has TRBV10-3 and TRBJ2-1, with TRBD2 matching over 7 bases. Germline assignment: CDR1 ENHRY and CDR2 SYGVKD. V shed 4 bases and J 7 bases; nucleotides not matched to a gene: 10. The CDR3 is 15 residues long.

The rearrangement uses TRBV6-1 and TRBJ2-5; D perhaps matches TRBD2 (7 bases). CDR1 is MNHNS and CDR2 is SASEGT in the germline V gene. The CDR3 is 14 amino acids. Trimming removed 1 base at V and 6 bases at J, with 12 bases between. The CDR3 here is CASSEGGGRQTQYF. The CDR3 DNA follows: TGTGCCAGCAGTGAAGGCGGGGGCAGGCAGACCCAGTACTTC.

The V and J genes are TRBV7-8 and TRBJ1-1; 7 bases are shared with TRBD1. The V gene end was trimmed by 2 bases and the J gene end by 4 bases; junction bases not matched to a gene: 7. CDR3 length: 15 amino acids. Germline assignment: CDR1 SGHVS and CDR2 FQNEAQ. The CDR3 region has the DNA TGTGCCAGCAGCTTAACAGGGGTGGGAATCACTGAAGCTTTCTTT. This encodes CASSLTGVGITEAFF.

The chain recombines TRBV25-1 with TRBJ2-1, with 9 positions matching TRBD2. The CDR3 totals 15 residues. V gave up 2 bases and J gave up 10 bases; unmatched junction bases: 9. Germline CDR1 is MGHDK and CDR2 is SYGVNS. The CDR3 reads CASSESSGSPVEQFF. In DNA form, the CDR3 reads TGTGCCAGCAGTGAAAGTAGCGGGAGCCCAGTGGAGCAGTTCTTC.

The J gene is TRBJ2-7, the V gene TRBV9, with TRBD2 identical over 11 bases. CDR3 length equals 14 residues. V was pared by 2 bases and J by 6 bases, with 4 bases of the junction left unmatched. From germline, CDR1 is SGDLS and CDR2 YYNGEE. CDR3 in amino acids: CASSVGTSGVEQYF. CDR3 in DNA: TGTGCCAGCAGCGTCGGGACTAGCGGCGTCGAGCAGTACTTC. The full variable domain, completed using reference TRBV9 and TRBJ2-7, is DSGVTQTPKHLITATGQRVTLRCSPRSGDLSVYWYQQSLDQGLQFLIQYYNGEERAKGNILERFSAQQFPDLHSELNLSSLELGDSALYFCASSVGTSGVEQYFGPGTRLTVT.

This chain joins TRBV11-2 and TRBJ1-6; 9 bases align to TRBD1. Germline-derived CDR1 and CDR2 are SGHAT and FQNNGV. Germline trimming cut 3 bases from V and 9 bases from J; bases unmatched to any gene: 6. The length of the CDR3 is 15 residues. The CDR3 bases are TGTGCCAGCAGCTTTACAGGGGGCGCGGGTTCACCCCTCCACTTT. Translated: CASSFTGGAGSPLHF.

This clone was picked up a small number of times. The junction does not match germline at one end; this may be a read error. The chain carries TRBV6-5 and TRBJ1-5, with D maybe TRBD1 (5 bases). From germline, CDR1 is MNHEY and CDR2 SVGAGI. The CDR3 extends over 15 amino acids. CDR3 sequence reads: CASSVDRNLNQPQNF. The CDR3 bases are TGTGCCAGCAGTGTAGACAGAAATTTAAATCAGCCCCAGAATTTT.

The V and J genes are TRBV5-3 and TRBJ2-5; D perhaps matches TRBD2 (5 bases). TRBV5-3 carries the ORF label, with uncertain function. V dropped 0 bases and J dropped 5 bases, with 11 bases sitting between them. This CDR3 has 14 amino acids. CDR3 sequence (DNA): TGTGCCAGAAGCTTGGGTCGAGAGGGCGAGACCCAGTACTTC. Translating gives CARSLGREGETQYF.

As to this clone: An end of the junction does not agree with germline; a read error may underlie this. The genes are TRBV7-7 and TRBJ2-1; D gene uncertain. Germline-derived CDR1 and CDR2 are SSHAT and FNYEAQ (reference sequence). There are 13 residues in the CDR3. CDR3 in amino acids: CASSSSLGDEQFF. As DNA, the CDR3 is TGTGCTAGCAGCTCCAGCCTAGGCGATGAGCAGTTCTTC.

This clone came up a few times. The genes are TRBV2 and TRBJ1-5; 12 bases are a match to TRBD1. Germline V gives CDR1 SNHLY, CDR2 FYNNEI. The CDR3 has 14 amino acids. J was trimmed by 6 bases and V by 6 bases; bases with no gene match: 3. The CDR3 sequence is CASRGTGGTQPQHF. The CDR3 DNA sequence: TGTGCCAGCAGGGGGACAGGGGGCACTCAGCCCCAGCATTTT.

The chain uses TRBV27 and TRBJ1-1; TRBD1 might be the D (5 bases). V lost 2 bases to trimming and J lost 4 bases, with 11 bases between them. The CDR3 spans 14 residues. Per the germline V gene, CDR1 is MNHEY and CDR2 is SMNVEV (reference sequence). The CDR3 here is CASSLRGASTEAFF. DNA for the CDR3: TGTGCCAGCAGTTTACGTGGGGCTAGCACTGAAGCTTTCTTT.

This clone was seen only once. The CDR3 nucleotides are TGTGCCAGCAGCTTAATAGCGGGGGGGCAAGAGACCCAGTACTTC. Encoded protein: CASSLIAGGQETQYF. The chain uses TRBV7-3 and TRBJ2-5, with 11 bases fitting TRBD2. The V gene end was trimmed by 1 base and the J gene end by 2 bases; junction bases not matched to a gene: 0. Germline loops: CDR1 SGHTA, CDR2 FQGTGA. The CDR3 has 15 amino acids.

The gene calls are TRBV28 and TRBJ1-2, with D possibly TRBD1 on 5 matching bases. The CDR3 is made up of 15 amino acids. Trimming shortened V by 7 bases and J by 1 base, and 16 bases separated the two germline ends. Germline CDR1 reads MDHEN; CDR2 reads SYDVKM. CDR3: CASTPGGSDNYGYTF. The CDR3 DNA follows: TGTGCCAGCACCCCGGGGGGGTCGGATAACTATGGCTACACCTTC.

The chain carries TRBV20-1 and TRBJ2-1; TRBD1 matches at 7 bases. Germline assignment: CDR1 DFQATT and CDR2 SNEGSKA (reference sequence). The length of the CDR3 is 11 residues. V shed 3 bases, J shed 15 bases, and the junction held 8 bases outside the gene matches. The CDR3 protein is CSASGTGVAFF. Written as DNA, the CDR3 is TGCAGTGCTAGCGGCACAGGGGTAGCGTTCTTC.

The chain joins TRBV14 to TRBJ1-1; D is unresolved. Trimming left V 2 bases short and J 4 bases short, with 11 bases between. From germline, CDR1 is SGHDN and CDR2 FVKESK. The CDR3 sequence is 14 residues long. The CDR3 nucleotides are TGTGCCAGCAGCCAATTTTCGGGGAGCACTGAAGCTTTCTTT. It is translated as CASSQFSGSTEAFF.

The chain combines TRBV6-5 with TRBJ2-7; D is possibly TRBD2 (5 bases). CDR3 length: 14 residues. V was shortened by 7 bases and J by 0 bases, with 13 bases between the two germline ends. CDR1 is MNHEY, CDR2 SVGAGI, per germline. The CDR3 region has the DNA TGTGCCAGCACCTCCCGGACTCCCTCCTACGAGCAGTACTTC. Protein: CASTSRTPSYEQYF.

The rearrangement links TRBV2 to TRBJ1-4, with 11 nucleotides matching TRBD1. The ends lost 5 bases at V and 6 bases at J; junction bases unmatched: 5. The CDR3 has 15 residues. Germline CDR1 SNHLY, CDR2 FYNNEI. The CDR3 sequence is CASSQGQGVYEKLFF. The CDR3 DNA reads TGTGCCAGCAGTCAGGGACAGGGGGTTTATGAAAAACTGTTTTTT.

The chain carries TRBV9 and TRBJ1-6, with D uncertain. The CDR3 spans 16 residues. In germline, CDR1 is SGDLS, CDR2 YYNGEE. Trimming pared 2 bases from V and 0 bases from J, leaving 9 bases between. DNA for the CDR3: TGTGCCAGCAGCGTTGACGGGAGCTCCTATAATTCACCCCTCCACTTT. It translates to CASSVDGSSYNSPLHF.

The chain joins TRBV5-1 to TRBJ2-7; 7 bases match TRBD2. The CDR3 totals 13 residues. Losses at the gene ends were 4 bases for V and 5 bases for J; bases not matched to a gene: 6. CDR1 and CDR2 from the germline V gene are SGHRS and YFSETQ. CDR3 bases: TGCGCCAGCAGCGGCCTAGCGGACAACGAGCAGTACTTC. The encoded protein is CASSGLADNEQYF.

The rearrangement joins TRBV10-3 to TRBJ2-2, with TRBD1 identical over 10 bases. V was pared by 8 bases and J by 5 bases, with 8 bases of the junction left unmatched. Germline CDR1 ENHRY, CDR2 SYGVKD. This CDR3 has 15 residues. The CDR3 nucleotides read TGTGCCATCCTTCTCGGGACAGGGGAAACCGGGGAGCTGTTTTTT. The encoded protein is CAILLGTGETGELFF.

The CDR3 loop is CASRDDRAYYGYTF. In nucleotides, the CDR3 is TGTGCCAGCAGAGACGACAGGGCTTACTATGGCTACACCTTC. This sequence joins TRBV2 and TRBJ1-2, with 7 bases matching TRBD1. The CDR3 sequence is 14 residues long. The J segment lost 3 bases and the V segment lost 6 bases, leaving 7 bases of the junction unmatched. The V gene's germline CDR1 is SNHLY and CDR2 FYNNEI. Full variable domain (remainder filled in from reference TRBV2 and TRBJ1-2): EPEVTQTPSHQVTQMGQEVILRCVPISNHLYFYWYRQILGQKVEFLVSFYNNEISEKSEIFDDQFSVERPDGSNFTLKIRSTKLEDSAMYFCASRDDRAYYGYTFGSGTRLTVV.

This rearrangement joins TRBV4-3 to TRBJ1-1, with D uncertain. The V gene lost 0 bases and the J gene lost 0 bases, with 8 bases spanning the gap. CDR1 is LGHNA and CDR2 is YSLEER in the germline V gene. The CDR3 consists of 15 residues. This CDR3 reads CASSQEAAMNTEAFF. The CDR3 DNA reads TGCGCCAGCAGCCAAGAAGCGGCTATGAACACTGAAGCTTTCTTT.

The chain couples TRBV27 to TRBJ1-4, with 7 bases identical to TRBD1. Germline V gene lookup returns CDR1 MNHEY and CDR2 SMNVEV (reference sequence). This CDR3 is built from 15 residues. J lost 7 bases, V lost 0 bases, and 5 bases had no gene match. DNA of the CDR3: TGTGCCAGCAGTTTATCGAGGGGGCGCCGTGAAAAACTGTTTTTT. Amino acid sequence: CASSLSRGRREKLFF. The entire variable domain, with the rest obtained from reference TRBV27 and TRBJ1-4, is as follows: EAQVTQNPRYLITVTGKKLTVTCSQNMNHEYMSWYRQDPGLGLRQIYYSMNVEVTDKGDVPEGYKVSRKEKRNFPLILESPSPNQTSLYFCASSLSRGRREKLFFGSGTQLSVL.